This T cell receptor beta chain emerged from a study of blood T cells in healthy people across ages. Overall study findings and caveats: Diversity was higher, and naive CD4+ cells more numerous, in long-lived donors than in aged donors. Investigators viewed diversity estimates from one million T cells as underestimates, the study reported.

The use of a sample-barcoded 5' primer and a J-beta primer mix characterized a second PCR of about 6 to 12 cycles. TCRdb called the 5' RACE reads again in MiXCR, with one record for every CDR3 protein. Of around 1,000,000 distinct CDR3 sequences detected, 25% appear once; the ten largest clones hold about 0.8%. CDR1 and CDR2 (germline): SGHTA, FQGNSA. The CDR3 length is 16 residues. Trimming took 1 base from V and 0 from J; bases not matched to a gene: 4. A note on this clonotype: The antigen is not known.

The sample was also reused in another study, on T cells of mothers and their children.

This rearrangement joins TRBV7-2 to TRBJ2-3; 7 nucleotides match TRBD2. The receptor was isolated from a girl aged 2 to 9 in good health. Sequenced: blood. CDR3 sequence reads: CASSLVASGSTDTQYF. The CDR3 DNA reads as TGTGCCAGCAGCTTAGTAGCTAGCGGTAGCACAGATACGCAGTATTTT.